These 26 T cell receptor beta chains came from one sample sequenced in a study of blood T cell repertoires in COVID-19. TCRdb's table, derived via immunoSEQ multiplex PCR, lists solely in-frame clones and lacks some. The data hold around 95,000 clones, with about nine tenths observed a single time. Sequencing was performed on peripheral blood. These receptors originate from a man aged 50 or older with acute or convalescent COVID-19.

The chain has TRBV11-2 and TRBJ2-3, with 7 bases lining up with TRBD2. Germline-derived CDR1 and CDR2 are SGHAT and FQNNGV. The ends lost 10 bases at V and 0 bases at J; junction bases unmatched: 10. The CDR3 length is 15 residues. Here the CDR3 DNA reads TGTGCCACTCTCGCTGGGACTATCAGCACAGATACGCAGTATTTT. Translating it yields CATLAGTISTDTQYF. The full variable domain, completed using reference TRBV11-2 and TRBJ2-3, is EAGVAQSPRYKIIEKRQSVAFWCNPISGHATLYWYQQILGQGPKLLIQFQNNGVVDDSQLPKDRFSAERLKGVDSTLKIQPAKLEDSAVYLCATLAGTISTDTQYFGPGTRLTVL.

This clone has a single count. V usage is TRBV6-5 and J usage is TRBJ2-6; possible D gene TRBD1, 6 bases. The V and J ends lost 4 bases and 2 bases respectively, with 9 bases between them. The V gene's germline CDR1 is MNHEY and CDR2 SVGAGI. The CDR3 extends over 15 amino acids. CDR3 protein: CASSSRGAGANVLTF. The CDR3 region has the DNA TGTGCCAGCAGTTCCAGGGGTGCTGGGGCCAACGTCCTGACTTTC.

The chain combines TRBV29-1 with TRBJ2-1; no firm D call. Germline CDR1 SQVTM, CDR2 ANQGSEA. This CDR3 spans 13 amino acids. Trimming took 7 bases from V and 0 from J, leaving 10 bases between them. The CDR3 DNA sequence: TGCAGCGGAGACCGGAGCTCCTACAATGAGCAGTTCTTC. It translates to CSGDRSSYNEQFF.

This CDR3 reads CASSLVPAFTYEQYF. The DNA of the CDR3 is TGTGCCAGCAGCTTAGTTCCAGCGTTCACCTACGAGCAGTACTTC. The chain is built from TRBV11-2 and TRBJ2-7, with no clear D. V gave up 1 base and J gave up 2 bases, with 12 bases separating them. CDR1 is SGHAT and CDR2 is FQNNGV in the germline V gene. The length of the CDR3 is 15 residues.

The CDR3 region is CASSPAGYEQYF. The CDR3 region has the DNA TGTGCCAGTAGTCCCGCGGGGTACGAGCAGTACTTC. This chain uses TRBV19 with TRBJ2-7; tentative D call: TRBD2 (6 bases). This CDR3 is 12 amino acids long. Germline CDR1 is LNHDA and CDR2 is SQIVND (reference sequence). V dropped 5 bases and J dropped 4 bases, with 9 bases sitting between them.

V is TRBV6-5 and J is TRBJ1-5; 7 bases agree with TRBD1. The germline V gene has CDR1 MNHEY and CDR2 SVGAGI. Trimming at V came to 7 bases and at J to 5 bases, leaving 2 bases not matched to a gene. This CDR3 spans 12 amino acids. The CDR3 loop is CASTQGDQPQHF. As DNA, the CDR3 is TGTGCCAGCACCCAGGGGGATCAGCCCCAGCATTTT.

The V call is TRBV30, the J call TRBJ2-1; TRBD2 matches at 8 bases. CDR1 and CDR2 from the germline V gene are GTSNPN and SVGIG (reference sequence). V shed 0 bases, J shed 2 bases, and the junction held 3 bases outside the gene matches. This CDR3 spans 15 amino acids. Written as DNA, the CDR3 is TGTGCCTGGAGTGTAAGTAGCGGGGCCTACAATGAGCAGTTCTTC. Residues: CAWSVSSGAYNEQFF.

The chain is built from TRBV10-2 and TRBJ2-1; D is perhaps TRBD2 (6 bases). CDR1 WSHSY and CDR2 SAAADI come from the germline V gene. The V and J ends lost 8 bases and 9 bases respectively, with 14 bases between them. This CDR3 has 12 residues. The CDR3 DNA reads as TGCGCCAGCTCCGCGGGGATTCTTGAGCAGTTCTTC. Translated, it gives CASSAGILEQFF.

The chain recombines TRBV15 with TRBJ2-7; 7 bases map to TRBD1. The germline gives CDR1 LNHNV, CDR2 YYDKDF (reference sequence). Trimming removed 3 bases from V and 7 bases from J; junction bases left unmatched: 9. The CDR3 consists of 14 residues. The CDR3 DNA is TGTGCCACCAGCAGTGGGGACAGACTCTGGGAGCAGTACTTC. Its translation: CATSSGDRLWEQYF.

CDR3 in amino acids: CASSDERGETQYF. DNA for the CDR3: TGTGCCAGCAGTGACGAGCGCGGGGAGACCCAGTACTTC. The chain employs TRBV6-4 and TRBJ2-5; tentatively, D is TRBD2 (5 bases). CDR3 length: 13 residues. Germline CDR1 MRHNA, CDR2 SNTAGT. Deletions cut 2 bases from V and 5 bases from J, with 9 bases between.

The chain couples TRBV10-3 to TRBJ2-7, with D uncertain. This CDR3 comprises 13 residues. Between the trimmed V and J ends, which lost 3 bases and 0 bases, there was a span of 6 bases. CDR1 and CDR2 from the germline V gene are ENHRY and SYGVKD. CDR3 DNA sequence: TGTGCCATCAGTGATACAGTCTCCTACGAGCAGTACTTC. As protein: CAISDTVSYEQYF.

This clone was picked up one time. The chain combines TRBV5-1 with TRBJ2-7; 14 bases are a match to TRBD2. The CDR3 has 19 amino acids. Germline CDR1 SGHRS, CDR2 YFSETQ. The ends lost 4 bases at V and 4 bases at J; junction bases unmatched: 16. For the CDR3, the DNA is TGCGCCAGCAGCGGAGTGGGGACTAGCGGGAGCATATTGACTTACGAGCAGTACTTC. It yields the protein CASSGVGTSGSILTYEQYF. The entire variable domain, with the rest obtained from reference TRBV5-1 and TRBJ2-7, is as follows: KAGVTQTPRYLIKTRGQQVTLSCSPISGHRSVSWYQQTPGQGLQFLFEYFSETQRNKGNFPGRFSGRQFSNSRSEMNVSTLELGDSALYLCASSGVGTSGSILTYEQYFGPGTRLTVT.

The rearrangement joins TRBV7-2 to TRBJ1-2; unclear D gene. CDR3 length: 13 residues. Germline V gene sequence: CDR1 SGHTA, CDR2 FQGNSA. Trimming took off 1 base at V and 7 bases at J, with 10 bases between the two ends. Here the CDR3 DNA reads TGTGCCAGCAGCTTAGGAGGGCTCCGTGGCTACACCTTC. It is translated as CASSLGGLRGYTF.

The chain couples TRBV9 to TRBJ1-3; 8 positions agree with TRBD1. Losses at the gene ends were 2 bases for V and 6 bases for J; bases not matched to a gene: 7. Germline-derived CDR1 and CDR2 are SGDLS and YYNGEE. The CDR3 has 15 amino acids. CDR3 amino acids: CASSVLDRVSNTIYF. CDR3 DNA sequence: TGTGCCAGCAGCGTGTTGGACAGGGTATCAAACACCATATATTTT.

This rearrangement joins TRBV29-1 to TRBJ2-3; 10 nucleotides match TRBD2. The germline V gene encodes CDR1 SQVTM and CDR2 ANQGSEA. Unmatched junction bases numbered 11, after V lost 6 bases and J lost 2 bases. The CDR3 is made up of 16 amino acids. CDR3 in amino acids: CSVPRTSGVFTDTQYF. Here the CDR3 DNA reads TGCAGCGTCCCTCGGACTAGCGGAGTCTTCACAGATACGCAGTATTTT.

The CDR3 region has the DNA TGTGCCAGCAGTTTGGGCCAAGCGAACACTGAAGCTTTCTTT. This sequence encodes CASSLGQANTEAFF. V and J are TRBV6-5 and TRBJ1-1; no clear D. CDR1 is MNHEY and CDR2 is SVGAGI in the germline V gene. The CDR3 has 14 residues. Trimming removed 4 bases from V and 1 base from J, with 10 bases in between.

The chain recombines TRBV5-4 with TRBJ2-7, with 8 bases matching TRBD1. Trimming removed 0 bases from V and 7 bases from J; junction bases left unmatched: 9. The length of the CDR3 is 15 residues. CDR1 and CDR2 from the germline V gene are SGHNT and YYREEE (reference sequence). CDR3 DNA sequence: TGTGCCAGCAGCTTGGGAGGGCAGGGGGCATGGGAGCAGTACTTC. It is translated as CASSLGGQGAWEQYF.

This sequence joins TRBV9 and TRBJ2-2, with 9 bases aligning to TRBD1. CDR3 length: 19 amino acids. V gave up 3 bases and J gave up 5 bases; unmatched junction bases: 17. Germline CDR1 SGDLS, CDR2 YYNGEE. The CDR3 DNA follows: TGTGCCAGCAGCGGACCGGGACAGGGCACAACTTCCGCAACCGGGGAGCTGTTTTTT. Translating gives CASSGPGQGTTSATGELFF.

The genes are TRBV10-3 and TRBJ2-3; TRBD2 might be the D (5 bases). The CDR3 covers 14 residues. Germline loops: CDR1 ENHRY, CDR2 SYGVKD. The V end was cut by 0 bases, the J end by 6 bases, with 10 bases between. The CDR3 spells CAISESSVGDTQYF. The CDR3 nucleotides are TGTGCCATCAGTGAGTCTAGCGTCGGGGATACGCAGTATTTT.

This chain connects TRBV4-1 to TRBJ1-6; 9 positions agree with TRBD1. Germline CDR1 and CDR2: MGHRA and YSYEKL. Losses at the gene ends were 6 bases for V and 6 bases for J; bases not matched to a gene: 15. The CDR3 loop spans 18 amino acids. CDR3 region: CASRRDRATQGANSPLHF. The CDR3 DNA reads as TGCGCCAGCAGGAGGGACAGGGCCACTCAGGGGGCTAATTCACCCCTCCACTTT.

The chain uses TRBV11-3 and TRBJ2-2; 15 positions agree with TRBD2. The CDR3 has 18 amino acids. Germline CDR1 reads SGHNT; CDR2 reads YENEEA. V lost 5 bases to trimming and J lost 4 bases; unmatched junction nucleotides: 8. CDR3 bases: TGTGCCAGCAGCCCTTGGACTAGCGGGAGGGTGGGCACCGGGGAGCTGTTTTTT. Translated: CASSPWTSGRVGTGELFF.

This clone showed up just once. The V gene is TRBV5-1, the J gene TRBJ2-5; 9 nucleotides agree with TRBD1. This CDR3 contains 14 residues. Unmatched junction bases numbered 2, after V lost 4 bases and J lost 1 base. Germline CDR1 and CDR2: SGHRS and YFSETQ. The CDR3 spells CASSETGGQETQYF. The CDR3 nucleotides are TGCGCCAGCAGCGAGACAGGGGGCCAAGAGACCCAGTACTTC.

The V gene is TRBV30, the J gene TRBJ1-6; TRBD1 matches at 7 bases. This CDR3 has 13 residues. J was trimmed by 6 bases and V by 5 bases; bases with no gene match: 4. Germline V gene data show CDR1 as GTSNPN and CDR2 as SVGIG (reference sequence). The CDR3 DNA sequence: TGTGCCTGGGAAAGGGACAGTAATTCACCCCTCCACTTT. Its translation: CAWERDSNSPLHF.

The chain joins TRBV15 to TRBJ1-1; weak D call: TRBD1 (5 bases). V lost 8 bases and J lost 1, with 14 bases in between. CDR3 length: 14 amino acids. Germline V gene data show CDR1 as LNHNV and CDR2 as YYDKDF (reference sequence). This CDR3 reads CATARGTGNTEAFF. CDR3 nucleotide sequence: TGTGCCACCGCGCGGGGGACGGGGAACACTGAAGCTTTCTTT.

This chain links TRBV27 with TRBJ2-7; 11 nucleotides agree with TRBD2. Germline V gene sequence: CDR1 MNHEY, CDR2 SMNVEV (reference sequence). Trimming removed 6 bases from V and 2 bases from J; junction bases left unmatched: 9. The CDR3 is 16 residues long. CDR3 region: CASRPITSGSPYEQYF. CDR3 sequence (DNA): TGTGCCAGCAGGCCGATAACTAGCGGGAGTCCCTACGAGCAGTACTTC.

This clone was counted a single time. The V and J genes are TRBV6-4 and TRBJ2-1; TRBD2 is a possible D gene (6 bases). The CDR3 is made up of 16 amino acids. Germline assignment: CDR1 MRHNA and CDR2 SNTAGT. The V end lost 3 bases, the J end lost 2 bases, and 14 bases lay between the germline ends. CDR3 DNA sequence: TGTGCCAGCAGTGAACGGCGGGGCGCCGCCTACAATGAGCAGTTCTTC. Translated: CASSERRGAAYNEQFF.